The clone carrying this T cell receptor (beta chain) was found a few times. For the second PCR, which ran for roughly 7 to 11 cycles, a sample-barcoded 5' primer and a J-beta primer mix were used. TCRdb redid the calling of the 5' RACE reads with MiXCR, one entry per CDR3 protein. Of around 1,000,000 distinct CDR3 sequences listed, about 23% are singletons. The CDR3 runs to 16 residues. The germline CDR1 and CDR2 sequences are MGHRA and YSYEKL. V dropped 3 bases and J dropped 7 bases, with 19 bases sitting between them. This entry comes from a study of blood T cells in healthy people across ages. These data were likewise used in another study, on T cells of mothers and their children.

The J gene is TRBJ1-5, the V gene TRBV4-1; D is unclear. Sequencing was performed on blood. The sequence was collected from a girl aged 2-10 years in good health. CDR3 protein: CASSQLMLTGVQPQHF. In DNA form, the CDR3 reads TGCGCCAGCAGCCAGCTCATGTTGACGGGCGTACAGCCCCAGCATTTT.